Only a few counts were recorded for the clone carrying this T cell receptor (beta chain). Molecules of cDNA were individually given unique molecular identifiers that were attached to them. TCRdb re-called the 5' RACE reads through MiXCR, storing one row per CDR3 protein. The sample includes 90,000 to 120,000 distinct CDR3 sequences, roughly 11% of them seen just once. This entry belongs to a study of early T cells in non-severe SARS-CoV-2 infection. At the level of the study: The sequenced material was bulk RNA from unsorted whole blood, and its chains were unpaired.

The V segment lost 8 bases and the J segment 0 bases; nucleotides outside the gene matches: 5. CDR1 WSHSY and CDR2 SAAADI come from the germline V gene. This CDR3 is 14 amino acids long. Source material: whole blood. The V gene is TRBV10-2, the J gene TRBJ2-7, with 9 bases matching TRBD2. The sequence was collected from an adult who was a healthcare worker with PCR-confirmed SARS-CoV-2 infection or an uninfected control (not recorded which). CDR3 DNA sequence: TGCGCCAGCTTGAGCGGGAGGAGCTCCTACGAGCAGTACTTC. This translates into CASLSGRSSYEQYF.